This T cell receptor (beta chain) is from a study of blood T cell repertoires in COVID-19. Study background: Both acute and convalescent COVID-19 samples were obtained from the United States, Italy and Spain. In each case, the material was cDNA or gDNA derived from T cells, B-cell-depleted T cells, or PBMCs.

In the original workflow: It was from reference gene primer amplification that nucleated cell counts were estimated. Produced via immunoSEQ multiplex PCR; TCRdb's table is partial and in-frame only. The DNA was the basis for D and trimming; V, J and clone size are from that table. The sample contains fewer than 100,000 clones, 84% of which appear only once. Trimming shortened V by 0 bases and J by 5 bases, and 19 bases separated the two germline ends. CDR3 size: 17 residues. Germline V CDR1 and CDR2: LNHNV, YYDKDF (reference sequence). The specimen was peripheral blood. The receptor was isolated from a woman aged 45-65 years with acute or convalescent COVID-19. The chain has TRBV15 and TRBJ2-5; a weak D match, TRBD2 (5 bases). The CDR3 region is CATSRDRGGLVEETQYF. The CDR3 DNA is TGTGCCACCAGCAGAGACCGCGGCGGACTGGTGGAGGAGACCCAGTACTTC.